These T cell receptor beta chains were read from a single sample in a study of T cells in Graves' hyperthyroidism and ophthalmopathy. TCRdb processed the multiplex PCR reads anew with MiXCR; each CDR3 protein has one entry. The top ten hold approximately 30% of the sample, which has about 270,000 distinct CDR3 sequences, under 30% seen once. Sequenced sample: blood. These receptors were collected from a man in his forties or fifties with Graves' hyperthyroidism that later progressed to Graves' ophthalmopathy. Both conserved end residues are part of each CDR3. A D gene is named only where the DNA matches it firmly. Rows give clone size only sometimes, using once, few, many, or a class for an expanded clone.

j_call v_call cdr3_length d_call clone_size cdr3_nt cdr3_aa
TRBJ2-7 TRBV28 13 TRBD1 - TGTGCCAGCAGCACAGGGGCGAGGTACGAGCAGTACTTC CASSTGARYEQYF
TRBJ2-7 TRBV10-3 13 - many TGTGCCATCAGTGAGTCCCTCTCCTGCGAGCAGTACTTC CAISESLSCEQYF
TRBJ2-5 TRBV13 15 - many TGTGCCAGCAGCTTAGGCGGAGGCCCTCGGGAGACCCAGTACTTC CASSLGGGPRETQYF
TRBJ1-1 TRBV5-1 14 - - TGCGCCAGCAGCTTCCGACAGGCGGGCACTGAAGCTTTCTTT CASSFRQAGTEAFF
TRBJ2-5 TRBV28 14 TRBD2 few TGTGCCAGCAGTTTAGGACTAGCGGAGGGGTCCCAGTACTTC CASSLGLAEGSQYF
TRBJ2-7 TRBV6-5 13 - many TGTGCCAGCAGTTACGCCAAGAACTACGAGCAGTACTTC CASSYAKNYEQYF
TRBJ1-5 TRBV6-1 14 - many TGTGCCAGCCGACGAAACAGGGCAAATCAGCCCCAGCATTTT CASRRNRANQPQHF
TRBJ2-5 TRBV28 14 - - TGTGCCAGCAGTCCCCTCAGGGGCGAGGAGACCCAGTACTTC CASSPLRGEETQYF
TRBJ2-7 TRBV20-1 16 TRBD2 many TGCAGTGCTAGAGATATCCTAGCGGGAGACTCCTACGAGCAGTACTTC CSARDILAGDSYEQYF
TRBJ2-2 TRBV12-3/TRBV12-4 15 - many TGTGCCAGCAGTTTAGGAGATAGCAACACCGGGGAGCTGTTTTTT CASSLGDSNTGELFF
TRBJ2-2 TRBV2 14 - many TGTGCCAGCAAAAAGATACTAAGCGCCGGGGAGCTGTTTTTT CASKKILSAGELFF
TRBJ2-5 TRBV20-1 15 - - TGCAGTGCTACCGGGGACATAGGGACGCAAGAGACCCAGTACTTC CSATGDIGTQETQYF
TRBJ1-1 TRBV12-3/TRBV12-4 11 TRBD1 few TGTGCCAGCAGTCACAGGGGGCTAGCTTTCTTT CASSHRGLAFF
TRBJ2-6 TRBV11-2 16 - many TGTGCCAGCAGCATCCAATCGCGGAGTAGTTCTTACGTCCTGACTTTC CASSIQSRSSSYVLTF
TRBJ1-5 TRBV20-1 13 - many TGCAGTGGGAAGGGGCAGATCAATCAGCCCCAGCATTTT CSGKGQINQPQHF
TRBJ1-1 TRBV6-1 16 - - TGTGCCAGCAGTGAAGGCTGGGACCATCTGGGCACTGAAGCTTTCTTT CASSEGWDHLGTEAFF
TRBJ1-2 TRBV30 14 TRBD1 many TGTGCCTGGAGTGTACGTCGGCAGGGGGACGGCTACACCTTC CAWSVRRQGDGYTF
TRBJ2-7 TRBV28 16 - many TGTGCCAGCAGTTTCCCCTACGCCCTCTCTTCCTACGAGCAGTACTTC CASSFPYALSSYEQYF